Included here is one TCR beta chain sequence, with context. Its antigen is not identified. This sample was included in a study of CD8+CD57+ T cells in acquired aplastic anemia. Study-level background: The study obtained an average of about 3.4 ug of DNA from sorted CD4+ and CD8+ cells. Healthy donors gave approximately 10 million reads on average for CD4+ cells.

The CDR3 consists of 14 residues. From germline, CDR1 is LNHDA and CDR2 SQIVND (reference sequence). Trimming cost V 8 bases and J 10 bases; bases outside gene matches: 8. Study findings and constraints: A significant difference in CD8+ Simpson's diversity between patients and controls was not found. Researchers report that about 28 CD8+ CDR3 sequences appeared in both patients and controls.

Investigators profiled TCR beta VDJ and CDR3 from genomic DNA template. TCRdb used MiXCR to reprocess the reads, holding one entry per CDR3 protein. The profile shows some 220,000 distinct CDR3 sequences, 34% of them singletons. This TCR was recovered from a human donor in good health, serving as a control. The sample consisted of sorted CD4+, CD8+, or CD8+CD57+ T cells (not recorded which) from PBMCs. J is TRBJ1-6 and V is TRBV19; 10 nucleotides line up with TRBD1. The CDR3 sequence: CASSPGQGQSPLHF. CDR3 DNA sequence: TGTGCCAGTTCGCCGGGACAGGGGCAATCACCCCTCCACTTT.